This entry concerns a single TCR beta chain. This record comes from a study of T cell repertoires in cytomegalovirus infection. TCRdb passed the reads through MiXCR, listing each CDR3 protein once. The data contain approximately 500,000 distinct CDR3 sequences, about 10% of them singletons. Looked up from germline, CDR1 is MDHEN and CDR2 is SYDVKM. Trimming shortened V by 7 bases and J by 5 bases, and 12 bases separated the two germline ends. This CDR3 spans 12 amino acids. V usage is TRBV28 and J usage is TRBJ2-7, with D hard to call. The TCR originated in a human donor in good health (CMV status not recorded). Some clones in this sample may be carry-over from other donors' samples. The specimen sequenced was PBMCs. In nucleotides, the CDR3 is TGTGCCAGCAATTCTATCGACCACGAGCAGTACTTC. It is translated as CASNSIDHEQYF. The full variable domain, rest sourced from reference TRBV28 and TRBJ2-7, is DVKVTQSSRYLVKRTGEKVFLECVQDMDHENMFWYRQDPGLGLRLIYFSYDVKMKEKGDIPEGYSVSREKKERFSLILESASTNQTSMYLCASNSIDHEQYFGPGTRLTVT.